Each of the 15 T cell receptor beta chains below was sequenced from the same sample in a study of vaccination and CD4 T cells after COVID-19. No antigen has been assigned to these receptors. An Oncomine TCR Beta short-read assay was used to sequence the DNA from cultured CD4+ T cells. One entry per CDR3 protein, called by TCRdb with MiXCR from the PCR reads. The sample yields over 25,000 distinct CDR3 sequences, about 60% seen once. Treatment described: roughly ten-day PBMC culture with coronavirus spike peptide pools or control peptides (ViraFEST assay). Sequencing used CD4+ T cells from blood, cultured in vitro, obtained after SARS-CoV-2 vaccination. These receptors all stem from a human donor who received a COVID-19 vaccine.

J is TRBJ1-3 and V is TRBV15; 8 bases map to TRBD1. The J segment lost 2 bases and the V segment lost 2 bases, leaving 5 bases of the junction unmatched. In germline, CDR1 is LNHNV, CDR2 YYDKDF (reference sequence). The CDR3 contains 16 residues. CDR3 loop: CATSRFDRGTGNTIYF. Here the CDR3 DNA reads TGTGCCACCAGCAGATTCGACAGGGGAACTGGAAACACCATATATTTT.

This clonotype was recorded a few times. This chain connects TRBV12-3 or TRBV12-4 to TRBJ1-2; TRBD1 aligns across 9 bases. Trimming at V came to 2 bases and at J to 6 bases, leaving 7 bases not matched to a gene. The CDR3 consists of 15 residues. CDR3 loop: CASSLPPGTGHGYTF. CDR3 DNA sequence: TGTGCCAGCAGTTTACCTCCCGGGACAGGGCATGGCTACACCTTC.

CDR3 sequence: CSAKGGGGISNQPQHF. The CDR3 DNA reads TGCAGTGCAAAAGGCGGCGGAGGGATCAGCAATCAGCCCCAGCATTTT. The chain uses TRBV20-1 and TRBJ1-5, with D unclear. The ends were cut back, 6 bases at V and 1 base at J, with 19 bases in the middle. Germline CDR1 and CDR2: DFQATT and SNEGSKA (reference sequence). CDR3 length equals 16 residues.

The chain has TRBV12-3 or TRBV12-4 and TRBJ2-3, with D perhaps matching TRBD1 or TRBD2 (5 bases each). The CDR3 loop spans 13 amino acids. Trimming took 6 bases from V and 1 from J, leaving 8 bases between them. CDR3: CASSRDRTDTQYF. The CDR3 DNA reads TGTGCCAGCAGCCGGGACCGCACAGATACGCAGTATTTT.

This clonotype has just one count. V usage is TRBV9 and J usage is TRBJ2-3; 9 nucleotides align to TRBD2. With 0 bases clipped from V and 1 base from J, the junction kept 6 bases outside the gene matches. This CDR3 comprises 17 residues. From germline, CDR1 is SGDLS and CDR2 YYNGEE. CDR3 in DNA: TGTGCCAGCAGCGTAGTCCCTAGCGGGGCTGGCACAGATACGCAGTATTTT. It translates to CASSVVPSGAGTDTQYF.

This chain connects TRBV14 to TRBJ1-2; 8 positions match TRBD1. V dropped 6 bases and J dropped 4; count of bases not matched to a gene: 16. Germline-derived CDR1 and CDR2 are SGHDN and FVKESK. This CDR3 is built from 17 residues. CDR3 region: CASSRFRSGQGLYGYTF. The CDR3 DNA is TGTGCCAGCAGTCGATTCCGGTCAGGACAGGGTCTCTATGGCTACACCTTC.

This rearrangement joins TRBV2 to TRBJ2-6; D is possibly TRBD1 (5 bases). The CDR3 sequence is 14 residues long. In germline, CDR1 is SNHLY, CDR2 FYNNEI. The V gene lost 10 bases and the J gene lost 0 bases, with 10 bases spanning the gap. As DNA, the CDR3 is TGTGCCACCAGGGTTGGCTCTGGGGCCAACGTCCTGACTTTC. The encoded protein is CATRVGSGANVLTF.

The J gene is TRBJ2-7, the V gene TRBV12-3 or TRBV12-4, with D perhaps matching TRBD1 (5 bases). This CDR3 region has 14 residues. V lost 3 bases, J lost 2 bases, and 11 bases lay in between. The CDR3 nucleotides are TGTGCCAGCAGTTTGTGGGTCAGGGCCTACGAGCAGTACTTC. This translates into CASSLWVRAYEQYF.

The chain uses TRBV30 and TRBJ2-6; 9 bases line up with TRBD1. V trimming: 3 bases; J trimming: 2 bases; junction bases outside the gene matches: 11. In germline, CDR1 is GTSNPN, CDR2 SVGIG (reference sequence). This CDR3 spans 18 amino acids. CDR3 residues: CAWRVRDRVLAGANVLTF. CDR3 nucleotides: TGTGCCTGGAGAGTCCGGGACAGGGTCTTAGCTGGGGCCAACGTCCTGACTTTC.

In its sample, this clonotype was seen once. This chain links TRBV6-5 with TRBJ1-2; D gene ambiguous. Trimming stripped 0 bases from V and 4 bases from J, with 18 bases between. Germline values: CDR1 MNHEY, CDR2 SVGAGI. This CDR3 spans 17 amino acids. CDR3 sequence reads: CASSYSLDYQDPYGYTF. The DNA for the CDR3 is TGTGCCAGCAGTTACTCGTTAGACTACCAGGACCCCTATGGCTACACCTTC.

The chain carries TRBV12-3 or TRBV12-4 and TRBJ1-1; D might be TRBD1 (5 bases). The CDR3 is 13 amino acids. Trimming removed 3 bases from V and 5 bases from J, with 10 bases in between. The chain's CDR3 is CASSLRRGTEAFF. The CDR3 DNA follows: TGTGCCAGCAGTTTGAGGAGGGGAACTGAAGCTTTCTTT.

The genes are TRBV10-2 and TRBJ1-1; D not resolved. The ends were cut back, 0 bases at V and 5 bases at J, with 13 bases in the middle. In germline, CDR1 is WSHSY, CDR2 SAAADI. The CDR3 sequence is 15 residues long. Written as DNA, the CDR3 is TGCGCCAGCAGTGAGTCGGGAGGCCCGAGTACTGAAGCTTTCTTT. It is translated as CASSESGGPSTEAFF.

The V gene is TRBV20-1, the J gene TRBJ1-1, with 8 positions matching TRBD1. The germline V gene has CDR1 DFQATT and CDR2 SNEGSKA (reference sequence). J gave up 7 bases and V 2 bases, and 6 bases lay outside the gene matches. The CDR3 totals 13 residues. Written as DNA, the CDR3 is TGCAGTGCTAGAACAGGGGGACTCTTTGAAGCTTTCTTT. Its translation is CSARTGGLFEAFF.

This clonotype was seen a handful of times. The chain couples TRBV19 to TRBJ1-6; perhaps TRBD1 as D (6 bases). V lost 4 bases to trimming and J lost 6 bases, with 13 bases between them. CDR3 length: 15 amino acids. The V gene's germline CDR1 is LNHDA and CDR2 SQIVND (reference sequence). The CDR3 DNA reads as TGTGCCAGTAGTACTGGACAGACTCTTAATTCACCCCTCCACTTT. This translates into CASSTGQTLNSPLHF. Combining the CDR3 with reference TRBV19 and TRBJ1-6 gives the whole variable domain DGGITQSPKYLFRKEGQNVTLSCEQNLNHDAMYWYRQDPGQGLRLIYYSQIVNDFQKGDIAEGYSVSREKKESFPLTVTSAQKNPTAFYLCASSTGQTLNSPLHFGNGTRLTVT.

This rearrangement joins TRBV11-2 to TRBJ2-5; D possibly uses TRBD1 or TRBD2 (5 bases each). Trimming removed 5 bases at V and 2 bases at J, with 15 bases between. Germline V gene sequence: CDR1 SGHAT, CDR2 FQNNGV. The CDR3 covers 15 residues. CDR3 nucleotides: TGTGCCAGCAGCCCCGGGGTGGGGGATCAAGAGACCCAGTACTTC. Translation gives CASSPGVGDQETQYF. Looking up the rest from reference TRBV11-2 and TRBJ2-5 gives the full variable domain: EAGVAQSPRYKIIEKRQSVAFWCNPISGHATLYWYQQILGQGPKLLIQFQNNGVVDDSQLPKDRFSAERLKGVDSTLKIQPAKLEDSAVYLCASSPGVGDQETQYFGPGTRLLVL.